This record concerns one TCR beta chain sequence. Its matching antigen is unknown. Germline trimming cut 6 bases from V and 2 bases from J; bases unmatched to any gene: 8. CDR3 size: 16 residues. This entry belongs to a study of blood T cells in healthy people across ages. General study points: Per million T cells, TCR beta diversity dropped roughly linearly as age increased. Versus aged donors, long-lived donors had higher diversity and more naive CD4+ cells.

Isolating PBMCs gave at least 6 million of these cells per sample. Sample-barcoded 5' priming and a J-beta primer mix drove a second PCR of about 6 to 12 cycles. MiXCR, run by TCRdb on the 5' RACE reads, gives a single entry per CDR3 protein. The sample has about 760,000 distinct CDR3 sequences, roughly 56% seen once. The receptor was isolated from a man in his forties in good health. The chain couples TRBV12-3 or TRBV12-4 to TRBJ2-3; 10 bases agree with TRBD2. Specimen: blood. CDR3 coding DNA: TGTGCCAGCAGGTTTAATCTAGCGGGAGTCACAGATACGCAGTATTTT. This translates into CASRFNLAGVTDTQYF.